The source of this T cell receptor (beta chain) is a study of identifying expanded T cells in peripheral blood. Regarding the study as a whole: About 1.2 clones differed between technical replicates, versus around 15 and 18 over time. Roughly two-week clone count variance significantly increased as total template count grew.

A word on this clone: What it recognizes is unknown.

With 8 bases clipped from V and 11 bases from J, the junction kept 12 bases outside the gene matches. Germline CDR1 is MNHEY and CDR2 is SMNVEV (reference sequence). The length of the CDR3 is 14 residues. Collection occurred without any documented infections or immune events in donors. Assay: immunoSEQ multiplex PCR; the TCRdb copy retains only in-frame clones and omits some. The sample has more than 50,000 clones, around 81% seen once. The sequencing sample was made of blood. This sequence was found in a person aged 18 to 69 in good health. The chain combines TRBV27 with TRBJ1-4; 9 bases are a match to TRBD1. Written as DNA, the CDR3 is TGTGCCAGCCGGACGGGACAGGGAAATGGGAAACTGTTTTTT. Protein sequence: CASRTGQGNGKLFF. Looking up the rest from reference TRBV27 and TRBJ1-4 gives the full variable domain: EAQVTQNPRYLITVTGKKLTVTCSQNMNHEYMSWYRQDPGLGLRQIYYSMNVEVTDKGDVPEGYKVSRKEKRNFPLILESPSPNQTSLYFCASRTGQGNGKLFFGSGTQLSVL.